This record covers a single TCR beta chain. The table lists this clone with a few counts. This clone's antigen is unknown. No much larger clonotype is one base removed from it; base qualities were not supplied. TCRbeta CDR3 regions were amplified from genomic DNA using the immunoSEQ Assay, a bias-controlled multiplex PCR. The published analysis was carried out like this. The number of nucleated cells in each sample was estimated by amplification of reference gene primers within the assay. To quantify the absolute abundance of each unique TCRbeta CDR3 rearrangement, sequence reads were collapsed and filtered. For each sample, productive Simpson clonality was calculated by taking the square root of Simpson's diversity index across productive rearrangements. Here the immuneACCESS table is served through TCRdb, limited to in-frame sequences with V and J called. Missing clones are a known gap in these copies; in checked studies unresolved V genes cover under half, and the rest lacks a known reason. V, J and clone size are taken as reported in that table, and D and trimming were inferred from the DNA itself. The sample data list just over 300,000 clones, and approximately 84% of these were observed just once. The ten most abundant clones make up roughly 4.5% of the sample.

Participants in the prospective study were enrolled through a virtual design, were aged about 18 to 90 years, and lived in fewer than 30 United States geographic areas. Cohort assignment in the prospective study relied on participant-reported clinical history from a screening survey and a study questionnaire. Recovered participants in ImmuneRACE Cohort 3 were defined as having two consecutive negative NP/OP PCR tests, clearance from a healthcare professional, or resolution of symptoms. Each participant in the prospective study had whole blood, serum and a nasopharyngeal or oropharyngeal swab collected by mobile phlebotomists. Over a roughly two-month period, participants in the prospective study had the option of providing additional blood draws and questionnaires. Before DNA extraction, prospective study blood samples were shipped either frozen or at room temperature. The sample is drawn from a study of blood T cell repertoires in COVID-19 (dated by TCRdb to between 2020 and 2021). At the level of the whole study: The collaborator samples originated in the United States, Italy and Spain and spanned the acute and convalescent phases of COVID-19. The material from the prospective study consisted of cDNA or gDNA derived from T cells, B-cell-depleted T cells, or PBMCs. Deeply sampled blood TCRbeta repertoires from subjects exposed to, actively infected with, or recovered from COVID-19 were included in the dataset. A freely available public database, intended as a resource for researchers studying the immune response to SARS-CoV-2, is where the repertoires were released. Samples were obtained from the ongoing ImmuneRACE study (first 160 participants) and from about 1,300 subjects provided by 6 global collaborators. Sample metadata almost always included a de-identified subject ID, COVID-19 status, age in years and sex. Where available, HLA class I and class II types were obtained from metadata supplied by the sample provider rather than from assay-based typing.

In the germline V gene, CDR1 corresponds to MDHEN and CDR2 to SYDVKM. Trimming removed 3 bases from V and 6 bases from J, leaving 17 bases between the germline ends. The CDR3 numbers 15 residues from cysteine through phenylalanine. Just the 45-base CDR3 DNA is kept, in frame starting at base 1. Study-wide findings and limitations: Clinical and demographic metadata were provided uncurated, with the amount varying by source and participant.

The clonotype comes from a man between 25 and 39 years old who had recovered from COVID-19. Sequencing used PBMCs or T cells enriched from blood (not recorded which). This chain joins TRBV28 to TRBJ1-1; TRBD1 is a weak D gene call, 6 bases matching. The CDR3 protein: CASSFVQGGSAEAFF. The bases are TGTGCCAGCAGTTTCGTACAGGGTGGTTCCGCTGAAGCTTTCTTT. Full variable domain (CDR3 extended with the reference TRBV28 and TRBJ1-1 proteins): DVKVTQSSRYLVKRTGEKVFLECVQDMDHENMFWYRQDPGLGLRLIYFSYDVKMKEKGDIPEGYSVSREKKERFSLILESASTNQTSMYLCASSFVQGGSAEAFFGQGTRLTVV.